Described below is a single T cell receptor (beta chain) sequence and its context. Its antigen is not known. This entry is derived from a study of neoadjuvant nivolumab and ipilimumab in lung cancer. Study-wide results and limits: Only two of four nivolumab-treated tumors gained richness and clonality by surgery.

The length of the CDR3 is 15 residues. The ends were cut back, 1 base at V and 2 bases at J, with 12 bases in the middle. The germline V gene has CDR1 LNHNV and CDR2 YYDKDF (reference sequence). Clones were sequenced by immunoSEQ multiplex PCR, and TCRdb holds only the in-frame ones, with some missing. The data hold about 30,000 clones, with about 92% observed a single time. This chain links TRBV15 with TRBJ2-7; tentatively, D is TRBD1 (6 bases). The sample was peripheral blood, taken after neoadjuvant nivolumab, alone or with ipilimumab, at or shortly before surgery. The sequence derives from an adult with non-small cell lung cancer. CDR3 nucleotides: TGTGCCACCAGCAGAGGCAAACAGGGCGCCTACGAGCAGTACTTC. As protein: CATSRGKQGAYEQYF.